The rows below give T cell receptor beta chains drawn from one sample of a study of blood T cells in healthy people across ages. Each CDR3 protein is one row after TCRdb ran MiXCR on the 5' RACE reads. The sample comprises approximately 1,000,000 distinct CDR3 sequences, about two fifths of which are singletons, and 10% to 15% rests with the top ten. The sample was blood. These receptors all come from a man between 18 and 29 years old in good health. CDR3s include the opening cysteine and the closing phenylalanine or tryptophan. The order of the fields is clone size, D gene, V gene, J gene, CDR3 protein, CDR3 DNA. D genes are given only for firm matches. The size of a clone is reported for some rows only, either as once, few or many, or as a class for expanded clones.

size: few
D: TRBD1
V: TRBV5-1
J: TRBJ1-2
CDR3: CASSRDRTDGYTF
DNA: TGCGCCAGCAGCCGGGACAGGACGGATGGCTACACCTTC

size: NA
D: TRBD2
V: TRBV20-1
J: TRBJ2-4
CDR3: CSARDLAASGGSGAKNIQYF
DNA: TGCAGTGCTAGAGATCTAGCGGCTAGCGGGGGGTCAGGAGCCAAAAACATTCAGTACTTC

size: NA
D: NA
V: TRBV6-2/TRBV6-3
J: TRBJ2-5
CDR3: CATRKETQYF
DNA: TGTGCCACGAGGAAAGAGACCCAGTACTTC

size: NA
D: TRBD2
V: TRBV29-1
J: TRBJ2-5
CDR3: CSVVLAGFYNEQYF
DNA: TGCAGCGTTGTGCTAGCGGGGTTTTACAATGAGCAGTACTTC

size: NA
D: NA
V: TRBV27
J: TRBJ1-2
CDR3: CASSPRQGYSYGYTF
DNA: TGTGCCAGCAGCCCCCGGCAGGGATACTCCTATGGCTACACCTTC

size: NA
D: NA
V: TRBV9
J: TRBJ1-2
CDR3: CAGDGDPLNYGYTF
DNA: TGTGCCGGCGACGGGGATCCACTTAACTATGGCTACACCTTC

size: NA
D: TRBD1
V: TRBV27
J: TRBJ2-3
CDR3: CASSLSRTGNTDTQYF
DNA: TGTGCCAGCAGTTTATCACGGACAGGGAACACAGATACGCAGTATTTT

size: NA
D: TRBD2
V: TRBV4-1
J: TRBJ2-5
CDR3: CASSPNGRVAETQYF
DNA: TGCGCCAGCAGCCCCAACGGGAGGGTTGCGGAGACCCAGTACTTC

size: few
D: NA
V: TRBV20-1
J: TRBJ2-3
CDR3: CSAPRLDRTDTQYF
DNA: TGCAGTGCGCCGAGACTAGATCGGACAGATACGCAGTATTTT

size: NA
D: TRBD1
V: TRBV10-3
J: TRBJ1-1
CDR3: CAISEASGTEDTEAFF
DNA: TGTGCCATCAGTGAGGCCTCCGGGACAGAGGACACTGAAGCTTTCTTT

size: NA
D: NA
V: TRBV9
J: TRBJ1-2
CDR3: CASSVGDGVGVEYGYTF
DNA: TGTGCCAGCAGCGTAGGAGACGGAGTGGGGGTTGAGTATGGCTACACCTTC

size: NA
D: NA
V: TRBV28
J: TRBJ1-4
CDR3: CASSRTVLGEKLFF
DNA: TGTGCCAGCAGCCGGACAGTCTTGGGGGAAAAACTGTTTTTT

size: few
D: NA
V: TRBV2
J: TRBJ2-1
CDR3: CASGQGGIDEQFF
DNA: TGTGCCAGCGGCCAGGGAGGTATCGATGAGCAGTTCTTC

size: few
D: NA
V: TRBV5-1
J: TRBJ2-1
CDR3: CASSLSRAGTYNEQFF
DNA: TGCGCCAGCAGCTTGTCACGGGCGGGGACCTACAATGAGCAGTTCTTC

size: NA
D: NA
V: TRBV12-3/TRBV12-4
J: TRBJ2-5
CDR3: CASSLAILGNEQYF
DNA: TGTGCCAGCAGTTTAGCGATATTAGGCAATGAGCAGTACTTC

size: NA
D: NA
V: TRBV11-2
J: TRBJ1-1
CDR3: CASSLDSLGITEAFF
DNA: TGTGCCAGCAGCCTGGACAGTCTCGGGATTACTGAAGCTTTCTTT

size: NA
D: NA
V: TRBV29-1
J: TRBJ1-1
CDR3: CSVSIRTEAFF
DNA: TGCAGCGTTTCAATCAGGACTGAAGCTTTCTTT

size: NA
D: NA
V: TRBV12-3/TRBV12-4
J: TRBJ1-5
CDR3: CASSLWQGKDQPQHF
DNA: TGTGCCAGCAGTTTATGGCAGGGCAAAGATCAGCCCCAGCATTTT

size: NA
D: NA
V: TRBV10-3
J: TRBJ1-2
CDR3: CAISEPTRNYGYTF
DNA: TGTGCCATCAGTGAGCCGACAAGAAACTATGGCTACACCTTC

size: NA
D: NA
V: TRBV29-1
J: TRBJ1-1
CDR3: CSVAQSREAFF
DNA: TGCAGCGTTGCTCAGTCCCGGGAAGCTTTCTTT

size: once
D: NA
V: TRBV18
J: TRBJ1-5
CDR3: CASSPPLEGAGQPQHF
DNA: TGTGCCAGCTCACCACCGTTAGAAGGGGCGGGACAGCCCCAGCATTTT

size: NA
D: NA
V: TRBV12-3/TRBV12-4
J: TRBJ1-1
CDR3: CASRTPDSLGKWGEAFF
DNA: TGTGCCAGCAGAACACCTGACAGCCTCGGCAAATGGGGTGAAGCTTTCTTT

size: NA
D: NA
V: TRBV28
J: TRBJ2-5
CDR3: CASTMAEQETQYF
DNA: TGTGCCAGCACGATGGCCGAACAAGAGACCCAGTACTTC

size: NA
D: NA
V: TRBV6-6
J: TRBJ1-1
CDR3: CASGLGAEAFF
DNA: TGTGCCAGCGGCCTAGGGGCGGAAGCTTTCTTT

size: NA
D: TRBD2
V: TRBV20-1
J: TRBJ2-1
CDR3: CSADQRGVETQFF
DNA: TGCAGTGCGGATCAGCGGGGGGTGGAGACCCAGTTCTTC

size: few
D: NA
V: TRBV4-2
J: TRBJ1-4
CDR3: CASSQRRVGEKLFF
DNA: TGTGCCAGCAGCCAGAGAAGGGTTGGGGAAAAACTGTTTTTT

size: few
D: NA
V: TRBV6-2/TRBV6-3
J: TRBJ2-7
CDR3: CASSLTQGASSYEQYF
DNA: TGTGCCAGCAGTCTGACACAGGGCGCCAGCTCCTACGAGCAGTACTTC

size: NA
D: NA
V: TRBV7-9
J: TRBJ2-1
CDR3: CASSSQTRGPYNEQFF
DNA: TGTGCCAGCAGCTCTCAGACCCGGGGCCCCTACAATGAGCAGTTCTTC

size: NA
D: NA
V: TRBV12-5
J: TRBJ2-6
CDR3: CASGLELSGANVLTF
DNA: TGTGCTAGTGGTTTGGAACTCTCTGGGGCCAACGTCCTGACTTTC

size: NA
D: NA
V: TRBV20-1
J: TRBJ2-5
CDR3: CSARGTNGPQSKQETQYF
DNA: TGCAGTGCTAGAGGTACTAATGGACCGCAATCCAAGCAAGAGACCCAGTACTTC

size: NA
D: NA
V: TRBV4-2
J: TRBJ1-1
CDR3: CASSQGDLEAFF
DNA: TGTGCCAGCAGCCAAGGGGACCTAGAAGCTTTCTTT

size: NA
D: TRBD1
V: TRBV9
J: TRBJ1-2
CDR3: CASSRDRDLYGYTF
DNA: TGTGCCAGCAGCCGGGACAGGGACCTCTATGGCTACACCTTC

size: NA
D: TRBD1
V: TRBV7-6
J: TRBJ2-1
CDR3: CASSFQTGGYRGDEQFF
DNA: TGTGCCAGCAGCTTTCAGACAGGGGGTTATAGAGGGGATGAGCAGTTCTTC

size: NA
D: NA
V: TRBV5-8
J: TRBJ1-5
CDR3: CASNYGTGRGNQPQHF
DNA: TGTGCCAGCAACTATGGCACAGGGAGGGGCAATCAGCCCCAGCATTTT

size: many
D: TRBD2
V: TRBV28
J: TRBJ2-1
CDR3: CASSRPGGTYNEQFF
DNA: TGTGCCAGCAGTAGACCGGGGGGTACCTACAATGAGCAGTTCTTC

size: NA
D: NA
V: TRBV12-3/TRBV12-4
J: TRBJ1-2
CDR3: CASSLEANNLNYGYTF
DNA: TGTGCCAGCAGTTTGGAAGCGAACAACCTGAACTATGGCTACACCTTC

size: many
D: NA
V: TRBV29-1
J: TRBJ2-7
CDR3: CSVEDRAYEQYF
DNA: TGCAGCGTTGAAGACAGAGCTTACGAGCAGTACTTC

size: few
D: NA
V: TRBV11-2
J: TRBJ2-5
CDR3: CASSLMIKETQYF
DNA: TGTGCCAGCAGCTTAATGATAAAAGAGACCCAGTACTTC

size: NA
D: NA
V: TRBV7-9
J: TRBJ2-4
CDR3: CASSLFLGMNIQYF
DNA: TGTGCCAGCAGCTTATTCTTGGGTATGAACATTCAGTACTTC

size: few
D: NA
V: TRBV4-1
J: TRBJ1-1
CDR3: CASSQVEGIGANTEAFF
DNA: TGCGCCAGCAGCCAAGTGGAGGGGATTGGGGCGAACACTGAAGCTTTCTTT

size: NA
D: NA
V: TRBV20-1
J: TRBJ2-5
CDR3: CSAKPGPKGETQYF
DNA: TGCAGTGCCAAACCGGGACCCAAAGGGGAGACCCAGTACTTC

size: NA
D: TRBD2
V: TRBV20-1
J: TRBJ2-7
CDR3: CSASVGGGANEQYF
DNA: TGCAGTGCTAGCGTTGGCGGGGGGGCGAATGAGCAGTACTTC

size: many
D: TRBD2
V: TRBV4-2
J: TRBJ2-1
CDR3: CASSSRTSGSYNEQFF
DNA: TGTGCCAGCAGCTCCCGGACTAGCGGTTCATACAATGAGCAGTTCTTC